These T cell receptor beta chains were read from a single sample in a study of early T cells in non-severe SARS-CoV-2 infection. MiXCR, run by TCRdb on the 5' RACE reads, gives a single entry per CDR3 protein. This sample has 30,000 to 45,000 distinct CDR3 sequences, with approximately 9.1% found just once. Sample: whole blood. The receptors originated from an adult who was a healthcare worker with PCR-confirmed SARS-CoV-2 infection or an uninfected control (not recorded which). The CDR3 runs from the conserved cysteine through the conserved F or W. Fields, in order: clone size, J gene, D gene, CDR3 length, V gene, CDR3 DNA, CDR3 protein. D genes are given only for firm matches. The size entry is marked missing in some rows and otherwise reads once, few, many or a size class.

many	TRBJ1-2	NA	12	TRBV29-1	TGCAGCGTTGTGTCGGCCCTCTATGGCTACACCTTC	CSVVSALYGYTF
NA	TRBJ2-6	TRBD1	18	TRBV6-2/TRBV6-3	TGTGCCAGCAGTTCCTCGGACAGGTGGCGGGTGAGGGCCAACGTCCTGACTTTC	CASSSSDRWRVRANVLTF
NA	TRBJ1-2	TRBD1	15	TRBV12-3/TRBV12-4	TGTGCCAGCAGAGGGACAGGGTCGTTCGGTGATGGCTACACCTTC	CASRGTGSFGDGYTF
many	TRBJ2-2	NA	18	TRBV7-2	TGTGCCAGCAGCTTGGGTAGAATCTCGGTAGTGAACACCGGGGAGCTGTTTTTT	CASSLGRISVVNTGELFF
few	TRBJ1-1	NA	13	TRBV7-6	TGTGCCAGCAGCCAACAACATTCTACTGAAGCTTTCTTT	CASSQQHSTEAFF
many	TRBJ1-6	TRBD1	17	TRBV2	TGTGCCAGCATAGAGCCGGGGGCCCAGGGGGCAAATTCACCCCTCCACTTT	CASIEPGAQGANSPLHF
many	TRBJ2-7	NA	15	TRBV5-5	TGTGCCAGCAGCTTCGGCAGGGACATAACCTACGAGCAGTACTTC	CASSFGRDITYEQYF
few	TRBJ1-6	NA	14	TRBV2	TGTGCCAGCACATCGGGGGCCCCCAATTCACCCCTCCACTTT	CASTSGAPNSPLHF
medium-sized	TRBJ2-7	NA	15	TRBV7-9	TGTGCCAGCAGCTTAGGGACCGGGGCGTTGGTCGAGCAGTACTTC	CASSLGTGALVEQYF
many	TRBJ2-2	NA	12	TRBV3-1	TGTGCCAGCAGGCTAGTCGCCGGGGAGCTGTTTTTT	CASRLVAGELFF
few	TRBJ1-5	NA	14	TRBV7-9	TGTGCCAGCAGCTCCGAGTGGTTCTATCAGCCCCAGCATTTT	CASSSEWFYQPQHF
many	TRBJ2-3	TRBD2	15	TRBV7-2	TGTGCCAGCAGCTTAGCCGGGGGGGCCGGGGATACGCAGTATTTT	CASSLAGGAGDTQYF
few	TRBJ1-1	NA	12	TRBV30	TGTGCCTGGGCCCGCGGGGGGGCTGAAGCTTTCTTT	CAWARGGAEAFF
many	TRBJ1-6	NA	16	TRBV4-2	TGTGCCAGCAGCCAAGAGAGCGGGGGCTACGGTTCACCCCTCCACTTT	CASSQESGGYGSPLHF
NA	TRBJ2-7	NA	15	TRBV6-5	TGTGCCAGCGCAGGTAGGAGTGGTGGCCATTACGAGCAGTACTTC	CASAGRSGGHYEQYF
many	TRBJ2-2	NA	18	TRBV7-8	TGTGCCAGCAGCTTAGAGCCCCAGGGGCTCGCGAACACCGGGGAGCTGTTTTTT	CASSLEPQGLANTGELFF
NA	TRBJ1-1	NA	13	TRBV29-1	TGCAGCGAATTCAGGGCCTTGAACACTGAAGCTTTCTTT	CSEFRALNTEAFF
few	TRBJ1-1	TRBD1	13	TRBV10-2	TGCGCCAGCAGTCAGGGGGGGAACACTGAAGCTTTCTTT	CASSQGGNTEAFF
few	TRBJ2-1	TRBD1	15	TRBV29-1	TGCAGCGTTGAAGAGCCGAGGGGGCCCTACAATGAGCAGTTCTTC	CSVEEPRGPYNEQFF
few	TRBJ1-1	NA	14	TRBV29-1	TGCAGCGTTGCTCCGGGACACCGGGGGACTGAAGCTTTCTTT	CSVAPGHRGTEAFF
few	TRBJ2-5	TRBD2	16	TRBV11-2	TGTGCCAGCAGCTTCCAAACGGGGGGGTACCAAGAGACCCAGTACTTC	CASSFQTGGYQETQYF
many	TRBJ2-3	NA	12	TRBV4-1	TGCGCCAGCAGCCTGTCCGGTGATACGCAGTATTTT	CASSLSGDTQYF
many	TRBJ1-5	NA	15	TRBV7-2	TGTGCCAGCAGCTTAGAAGGATTCGGAAATCAGCCCCAGCATTTT	CASSLEGFGNQPQHF
few	TRBJ1-2	TRBD1	13	TRBV12-3/TRBV12-4	TGTGCCAGCAAAGACAGGGCGGACTATGGCTACACCTTC	CASKDRADYGYTF
NA	TRBJ1-1	NA	15	TRBV6-2/TRBV6-3	TGTGCCAGCAGTTACGCTTCGGAGGTAGGCACTGAAGCTTTCTTT	CASSYASEVGTEAFF
NA	TRBJ1-2	NA	13	TRBV7-2	TGTGCCAGCAGCTCCAGGGTAAACTATGGCTACACCTTC	CASSSRVNYGYTF
many	TRBJ2-6	NA	14	TRBV7-9	TGTGCCAGCACCGGGTTAAAGGGGGCCAACGTCCTGACTTTC	CASTGLKGANVLTF
many	TRBJ1-4	TRBD1	14	TRBV12-3/TRBV12-4	TGTGCCAGCAGCCCGTCGGATCAGGGGGGAAAACTGTTTTTT	CASSPSDQGGKLFF
few	TRBJ2-1	NA	14	TRBV27	TGTGCCAGCAGTGGCTCTGGCTCCTACAATGAGCAGTTCTTC	CASSGSGSYNEQFF
many	TRBJ2-2	NA	11	TRBV5-4	TGTGCCAGCAGCTCCACCGGGGAGCTGTTTTTT	CASSSTGELFF
many	TRBJ2-3	NA	15	TRBV7-9	TGTGCCAGCAGCTCCCGGCCAGGGGGCACAGATACGCAGTATTTT	CASSSRPGGTDTQYF
few	TRBJ2-1	NA	16	TRBV7-3	TGTGCCAGCAGCCCTGAAGGGACACTAAGCTACAATGAGCAGTTCTTC	CASSPEGTLSYNEQFF
few	TRBJ2-5	NA	12	TRBV29-1	TGCAGCGTTCGGTTCAGCAAAGAGACCCAGTACTTC	CSVRFSKETQYF
few	TRBJ2-5	NA	14	TRBV11-2	TGTGCCAGCAGCCCCGGGACGTCCAAAGAGACCCAGTACTTC	CASSPGTSKETQYF
NA	TRBJ1-1	NA	15	TRBV21-1	TGTGCCAGCAGCAAAGAGCAACCGACGGGCACTGAAGCTTTCTTT	CASSKEQPTGTEAFF
few	TRBJ2-7	NA	13	TRBV5-1	TGCGCCAGCAGCTTGGGCGGCGGCTACGAGCAGTACTTC	CASSLGGGYEQYF
many	TRBJ2-7	NA	15	TRBV20-1	TGCAGTGCTCGAAGGGGTATAGAGGGGAAAGACGAGCAGTACTTC	CSARRGIEGKDEQYF
many	TRBJ2-5	TRBD2	15	TRBV7-9	TGTGCCAGCAGCTACTGGACTAGCCTCCGGGAGACCCAGTACTTC	CASSYWTSLRETQYF
NA	TRBJ1-1	TRBD1	14	TRBV20-1	TGCAGTGCTGGGACAGGGGGCGCCGGCACTGAAGCTTTCTTT	CSAGTGGAGTEAFF
NA	TRBJ1-2	TRBD1	12	TRBV2	TGTGCCAGCTCGGACAGGAATAATGGCTACACCTTC	CASSDRNNGYTF
NA	TRBJ2-2	NA	12	TRBV10-3	TGTGCCACCACAGGTGATGCCGGGGAGCTGTTTTTT	CATTGDAGELFF
many	TRBJ1-1	TRBD1	13	TRBV5-4	TGTGCCAGCAGCCCCAGGACAGGGGGCGATCGTTTCTTT	CASSPRTGGDRFF
many	TRBJ1-2	NA	17	TRBV28	TGTGCCAGCAGTCCAACGGGGGCGAGGCCGAACGCATACGGCTACACCTTC	CASSPTGARPNAYGYTF
many	TRBJ2-1	TRBD2	16	TRBV5-1	TGCGCCAGCACCCACAGGACTAGCGGGGGTGGCGATGAGCAGTTCTTC	CASTHRTSGGGDEQFF
NA	TRBJ1-6	NA	14	TRBV4-2	TGTGCCAGCAGCCAAGCTACGGAGAATTCACCCCTCCACTTT	CASSQATENSPLHF
NA	TRBJ1-4	TRBD1	15	TRBV25-1	TGTGCCAGCAGTAGGGGACAGTCGCCTAATGAAAAACTGTTTTTT	CASSRGQSPNEKLFF
NA	TRBJ2-5	NA	12	TRBV12-3/TRBV12-4	TGTGCCAGCCGACCCGGGGGAGAGACCCAGTACTTC	CASRPGGETQYF
many	TRBJ2-7	NA	12	TRBV20-1	TGCAGTGCTAGACAATCTTCCTACGAGCAGTACTTC	CSARQSSYEQYF
NA	TRBJ2-5	TRBD2	15	TRBV18	TGTGCCAGCGGCACCGTAGCGGGGGTTCAAGAGACCCAGTACTTC	CASGTVAGVQETQYF
many	TRBJ2-7	NA	15	TRBV11-2	TGTGCCAGCAGCTTACCGCAGGGCGTCCAGATGGAGCAGTACTTC	CASSLPQGVQMEQYF
NA	TRBJ1-1	NA	15	TRBV29-1	TGCAGCGTTGAGGGGTCGGGGACGGGGAACACTGAAGCTTTCTTT	CSVEGSGTGNTEAFF
many	TRBJ1-6	NA	18	TRBV6-5	TGTGCCAGCAGTTACGGTGGGAGTTTGGTAGGCAGTAATTCACCCCTCCACTTT	CASSYGGSLVGSNSPLHF
NA	TRBJ1-2	NA	12	TRBV29-1	TGCAGCGCTGGGCGACAGAACTATGGCTACACCTTC	CSAGRQNYGYTF
large	TRBJ2-1	TRBD2	17	TRBV6-2/TRBV6-3	TGTGCCAGCAGTTACTTAGGTCGGGGACTAGCGAATGATGAGCAGTTCTTC	CASSYLGRGLANDEQFF
few	TRBJ2-7	NA	13	TRBV20-1	TGCAGTGCTAGAAGTCAGAACAGCTACGAGCAGTACTTC	CSARSQNSYEQYF
many	TRBJ2-6	TRBD1	15	TRBV20-1	TGCAGTGCTAGAAAGCAGGGGGCTGGGGCCAACGTCCTGACTTTC	CSARKQGAGANVLTF
many	TRBJ1-5	NA	13	TRBV6-1	TGTGCCAGCAGTGCGGAGGAAAATCAGCCCCAGCATTTT	CASSAEENQPQHF
NA	TRBJ2-7	NA	12	TRBV7-9	TGTGCCAGCAGCTTCTCAGGGACCGAGCAGTACTTC	CASSFSGTEQYF
NA	TRBJ2-3	TRBD2	14	TRBV5-1	TGCGCCAGCGCCCTGACTAGCGCCCGCCATACGCAGTATTTT	CASALTSARHTQYF
many	TRBJ1-2	NA	16	TRBV12-3/TRBV12-4	TGTGCCAGCAGCCTAAGTTCCGGGGGCGGCGGCTATGGCTACACCTTC	CASSLSSGGGGYGYTF